Below, one T cell receptor beta chain is given with its context. Its specificity is not known. Trimming at V came to 4 bases and at J to 7 bases, leaving 5 bases not matched to a gene. The germline V gene encodes CDR1 MNHEY and CDR2 SMNVEV (reference sequence). This CDR3 region has 15 residues. These data are taken from a study of cytomegalovirus exposure and HLA in healthy donors. Whole-study results and caveats: Confirmation in vitro established that a few CMV-associated chains were specific for CMV antigens. About 87% or about 30% of the time was how often most TCR beta V segments were productive, according to an earlier analysis.

The primer mix had 60 Vbeta and 13 Jbeta primers. The protocol was immunoSEQ multiplex PCR, while the TCRdb copy is restricted to in-frame clones and leaves out a portion. The specimen's table records over 100,000 clones. This receptor was identified in a man between 18 and 29 years old in good health and CMV-seronegative. The chain links TRBV27 to TRBJ1-5, with TRBD1 identical over 12 bases. The sequencing sample was made of PBMCs. In nucleotides, the CDR3 is TGTGCCAGCAGTTCGGGACAGGGGGCATGGCAGCCCCAGCATTTT. Its translation is CASSSGQGAWQPQHF.